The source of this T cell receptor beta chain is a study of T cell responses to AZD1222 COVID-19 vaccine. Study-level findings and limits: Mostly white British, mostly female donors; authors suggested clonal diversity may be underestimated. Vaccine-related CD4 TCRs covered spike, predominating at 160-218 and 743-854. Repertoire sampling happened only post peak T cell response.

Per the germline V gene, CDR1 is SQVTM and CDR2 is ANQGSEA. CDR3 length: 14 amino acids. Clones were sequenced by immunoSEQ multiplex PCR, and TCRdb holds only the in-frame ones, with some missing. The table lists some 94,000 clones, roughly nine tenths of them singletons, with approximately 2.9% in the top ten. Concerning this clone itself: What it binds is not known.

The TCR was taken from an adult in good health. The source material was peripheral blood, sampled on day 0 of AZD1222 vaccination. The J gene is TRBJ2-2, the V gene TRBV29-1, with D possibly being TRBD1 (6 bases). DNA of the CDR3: TGCAGTATCGAGACAGGAAGGGGCACCGGGGAGCTGTTTTTT. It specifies CSIETGRGTGELFF.